Shown below are 20 T cell receptor beta chains from a single sample sequenced in a study of blood T cells in healthy people across ages. For the second PCR, which ran for 7 to 11 cycles, a sample-barcoded 5' primer and a J-beta primer mix were used. From the 5' RACE reads, TCRdb called clonotypes with MiXCR, one entry per CDR3 protein. Of 750,000 to 1,000,000 distinct CDR3 sequences in the sample, 29% are singletons; the top ten hold more than 8.5%. The same data also went into a second study, on T cells of mothers and their children.

The sample comprised blood. The origin of the receptors is a woman aged 40 to 55 in good health.

The chain recombines TRBV4-1 with TRBJ1-5; the D is unclear. The CDR3 extends over 16 amino acids. V shed 3 bases and J shed 0 bases, with 12 bases lying between them. Germline CDR1 is MGHRA and CDR2 is YSYEKL. The CDR3 here is CASSHPRLNSNQPQHF. CDR3 sequence (DNA): TGCGCCAGCAGCCACCCGCGGCTCAATAGCAATCAGCCCCAGCATTTT.

In this sample, this clonotype turned up many times. The chain combines TRBV24-1 with TRBJ2-7; possibly TRBD1 for D (6 bases). The length of the CDR3 is 15 residues. Germline lookup yields CDR1 KGHDR and CDR2 SFDVKD. The V gene lost 3 bases and the J gene lost 6 bases, with 17 bases spanning the gap. The CDR3 is CATSDRDRLWGEQYF. The CDR3 DNA follows: TGTGCCACCAGTGATCGCGACAGGCTTTGGGGCGAGCAGTACTTC.

The chain carries TRBV12-3 or TRBV12-4 and TRBJ1-5, with 7 bases aligning to TRBD1. This CDR3 contains 17 residues. V was clipped by 4 bases and J by 2 bases; unmatched bases: 11. The CDR3 DNA reads as TGTGCCAGCAGTTCGAGGGACAGAGAAATTCGCAATCAGCCCCAGCATTTT. It codes for CASSSRDREIRNQPQHF.

This clonotype has ten or more counts. The J gene is TRBJ2-7, the V gene TRBV20-1, with 8 bases that match TRBD1. Germline V lookup: CDR1 DFQATT, CDR2 SNEGSKA (reference sequence). The trim removed 1 base at V and 7 bases at J, leaving 9 bases unmatched. CDR3 length equals 14 residues. CDR3: CSARVGQGMGEQYF. In DNA, the CDR3 is TGCAGTGCTAGAGTCGGACAGGGCATGGGGGAGCAGTACTTC.

A few counts support this clonotype. This chain connects TRBV18 to TRBJ2-1; 9 nucleotides agree with TRBD2. Germline CDR1 and CDR2: KGHSH and LQKENI. V gave up 6 bases and J gave up 8 bases; unmatched junction bases: 5. The CDR3 runs to 13 residues. The CDR3 sequence is CASSRTSADEQFF. The CDR3, as DNA: TGTGCCAGCTCGAGGACTAGCGCCGATGAGCAGTTCTTC. The variable domain in full, completed from reference TRBV18 and TRBJ2-1, reads NAGVMQNPRHLVRRRGQEARLRCSPMKGHSHVYWYRQLPEEGLKFMVYLQKENIIDESGMPKERFSAEFPKEGPSILRIQQVVRGDSAAYFCASSRTSADEQFFGPGTRLTVL.

This clonotype was detected ten times or more. The gene calls are TRBV4-1 and TRBJ2-5; D ambiguous. The CDR3 spans 15 residues. Trimming stripped 3 bases from V and 1 base from J, with 12 bases between. Looked up from germline, CDR1 is MGHRA and CDR2 is YSYEKL. The CDR3 region has the DNA TGCGCCAGCAGCCATGCCCAAGCGACCCAAGAGACCCAGTACTTC. Amino acid sequence: CASSHAQATQETQYF.

This clonotype has more than one count but fewer than ten. The chain has TRBV5-1 and TRBJ2-3; 8 bases line up with TRBD1. V gave up 2 bases and J gave up 5 bases; unmatched junction bases: 7. The CDR3 totals 15 residues. CDR1 SGHRS and CDR2 YFSETQ come from the germline V gene. CDR3 amino acids: CASSLPTGAGDTQYF. DNA of the CDR3: TGCGCCAGCAGCTTACCGACAGGGGCGGGAGATACGCAGTATTTT.

In this sample, this clonotype turned up a few times. J is TRBJ1-2 and V is TRBV29-1, with a possible D match to TRBD1 (5 bases). Germline values: CDR1 SQVTM, CDR2 ANQGSEA. The V end was cut by 6 bases, the J end by 1 base, with 9 bases between. The CDR3 runs 12 residues. The CDR3 coding sequence is TGCAGCGTGACCAGGGATAACTATGGCTACACCTTC. As protein: CSVTRDNYGYTF.

The chain links TRBV5-1 to TRBJ2-3; 9 bases line up with TRBD1. V lost 4 bases and J lost 4; bases outside the gene matches: 10. CDR1 SGHRS and CDR2 YFSETQ come from the germline V gene. This CDR3 comprises 16 residues. The CDR3 DNA sequence: TGCGCCAGCAGCAAGGGACAGGGTCTTGTTTCAGATACGCAGTATTTT. Residues: CASSKGQGLVSDTQYF.

This clonotype was observed at least ten times. The chain combines TRBV7-2 with TRBJ2-7, with D hard to call. This CDR3 region has 13 residues. Per germline, CDR1 SGHTA and CDR2 FQGNSA. Trimming left V 5 bases short and J 5 bases short, with 13 bases between. The CDR3 nucleotides are TGTGCCAGCAGCAGTGAAATAATCCACGAGCAGTACTTC. Translation: CASSSEIIHEQYF.

This clonotype occurred once. The rearrangement joins TRBV7-9 to TRBJ2-3; perhaps D is TRBD1 or TRBD2 (5 bases each). V was trimmed by 1 base and J by 2 bases, leaving 13 bases between them. The germline V gene has CDR1 SEHNR and CDR2 FQNEAQ (reference sequence). The CDR3 has 16 amino acids. CDR3 loop: CASSLGDGPLTDTQYF. The CDR3 DNA follows: TGTGCCAGCAGCTTAGGGGACGGCCCTCTCACAGATACGCAGTATTTT.

The chain has TRBV20-1 and TRBJ2-7; tentative D call: TRBD2 (6 bases). The DNA end lines up better with TRBJ2-5; the J call may be wrong. Germline V gives CDR1 DFQATT, CDR2 SNEGSKA (reference sequence). This CDR3 has 13 amino acids. The CDR3 spells CSAIGGFTETQYF. For the CDR3, the DNA is TGCAGTGCTATTGGGGGGTTTACAGAGACCCAGTACTTC.

This clonotype was counted at least ten times. CDR3 in amino acids: CASSEWSRVGGEQYF. The DNA of the CDR3 is TGTGCCAGCAGTGAATGGAGCAGGGTTGGCGGCGAGCAGTACTTC. The chain employs TRBV2 and TRBJ2-7; perhaps TRBD1 as D (5 bases). V was clipped by 2 bases and J by 6 bases, with 17 bases between them. In germline, CDR1 is SNHLY, CDR2 FYNNEI. The CDR3 runs 15 residues. Complete variable domain (other parts from reference TRBV2 and TRBJ2-7): EPEVTQTPSHQVTQMGQEVILRCVPISNHLYFYWYRQILGQKVEFLVSFYNNEISEKSEIFDDQFSVERPDGSNFTLKIRSTKLEDSAMYFCASSEWSRVGGEQYFGPGTRLTVT.

This clonotype was detected a few times. V is TRBV5-1 and J is TRBJ2-5; unclear D gene. The J call may be faulty, since TRBJ2-7 better matches the DNA end. CDR1 is SGHRS, CDR2 YFSETQ, per germline. CDR3 length: 13 amino acids. The CDR3 DNA reads TGCGCCAGCAGCGCAGACAACTACTACGAGCAGTACTTC. Its translation is CASSADNYYEQYF.

This sequence joins TRBV7-6 and TRBJ2-1; D is unclear. The CDR3 sequence is 12 residues long. Germline V gene lookup returns CDR1 SGHVS and CDR2 FNYEAQ. Trimming stripped 6 bases from V and 7 bases from J, with 10 bases between. The CDR3 region is CASSFGPNEQFF. DNA for the CDR3: TGTGCCAGCAGTTTCGGCCCGAATGAGCAGTTCTTC.

There are a few counts of this clonotype. The chain has TRBV25-1 and TRBJ1-5; the match to TRBD1 covers 8 bases. There are 16 residues in the CDR3. The ends lost 6 bases at V and 2 bases at J; junction bases unmatched: 9. Germline CDR1 is MGHDK and CDR2 is SYGVNS. DNA of the CDR3: TGTGCCAGCAGGTCCTACCCGGGACAGGGCAATCAGCCCCAGCATTTT. This codes for CASRSYPGQGNQPQHF.

The table lists this clonotype with a count of one. This chain joins TRBV4-2 and TRBJ1-2, with D perhaps TRBD1 (5 bases). Germline CDR1 is LGHNA and CDR2 is YNFKEQ. V lost 0 bases and J lost 10, with 21 bases in between. CDR3 length equals 16 residues. CDR3 DNA sequence: TGTGCCAGCAGCCAAGATTTTCGGGCAGGGCAGGGTGTCTACACCTTC. Amino acids: CASSQDFRAGQGVYTF.

This clonotype was counted ten times or more. The chain links TRBV6-6 to TRBJ2-5; 10 bases align to TRBD2. This CDR3 is 16 amino acids long. The V gene end was trimmed by 2 bases and the J gene end by 5 bases; junction bases not matched to a gene: 8. Germline V CDR1 and CDR2: MNHNY, SVGAGI (reference sequence). The CDR3 here is CASSYGSGGAIETQYF. DNA for the CDR3: TGTGCCAGCAGTTACGGAAGCGGGGGGGCCATTGAGACCCAGTACTTC.

The J gene is TRBJ2-5, the V gene TRBV5-8; either TRBD1 or TRBD2 may fit D (5 bases each). Trimming took off 1 base at V and 11 bases at J, with 15 bases between the two ends. Germline loops: CDR1 SGHTS, CDR2 YDEGEE. The length of the CDR3 is 13 residues. The chain's CDR3 is CASSLRGENEQYF. The CDR3 DNA reads as TGTGCCAGCAGCTTGAGAGGGGAGAATGAGCAGTACTTC. Using reference TRBV5-8 and TRBJ2-5 for the parts outside the CDR3, the full variable domain is EAGVTQSPTHLIKTRGQQATLRCSPISGHTSVYWYQQALGLGLQFLLWYDEGEERNRGNFPPRFSGRQFPNYSSELNVNALELEDSALYLCASSLRGENEQYFGPGTRLLVL.

The V and J genes are TRBV4-1 and TRBJ2-5, with a tentative D call TRBD2 (5 bases). Judging by the DNA end, TRBJ2-7 fits better; the J call may be wrong. The CDR3 runs 16 residues. CDR1 and CDR2 from the germline V gene are MGHRA and YSYEKL. The CDR3 DNA reads TGCGCCAGCAGCCAAAATCTCCCGGCGGGTATTTACGAGCAGTACTTC. This sequence encodes CASSQNLPAGIYEQYF.